Listed here are 8 T cell receptor beta chains from one sample, sequenced in a study of post-analysis software for immune sequencing data. Regarding the study as a whole: Relative to controls, patients had several TRBV segments at higher frequency, with TRBV5-6, TRBV5-1 and TRBV20-1 among these.

TCR beta cDNA libraries had unique molecular identifiers. A single record per CDR3 protein comes from TCRdb applying MiXCR to the PCR reads. Of about 770,000 distinct CDR3 sequences in the sample, around 46% were seen once. Their recognized antigens are unknown. The sequencing sample was made of blood. These receptor sequences come from a girl aged 5 to 17 with multiple sclerosis.

The rearrangement uses TRBV28 and TRBJ1-4, with a possible D match to TRBD1 (6 bases). Germline CDR1 is MDHEN and CDR2 is SYDVKM. Trimming shortened V by 5 bases and J by 7 bases, and 17 bases separated the two germline ends. The length of the CDR3 is 15 residues. CDR3 DNA sequence: TGTGCCAGCAGTATCGTGGGGGGGCGAAGTGAAAAACTGTTTTTT. This codes for CASSIVGGRSEKLFF. Drawing the rest from reference TRBV28 and TRBJ1-4, the complete variable domain is DVKVTQSSRYLVKRTGEKVFLECVQDMDHENMFWYRQDPGLGLRLIYFSYDVKMKEKGDIPEGYSVSREKKERFSLILESASTNQTSMYLCASSIVGGRSEKLFFGSGTQLSVL.

In this sample, this clonotype turned up a few times. An end of the junction differs from the germline gene, which may be a read error. This sequence joins TRBV11-2 and TRBJ2-7, with 10 bases fitting TRBD1. Germline V gene lookup returns CDR1 SGHAT and CDR2 FQNNGV. This CDR3 has 14 residues. The CDR3 nucleotides read TGTGCCAGCAGCGTAGACAGGGGGCCTGACGAGCAGTACTTC. Amino acids: CASSVDRGPDEQYF.

The chain carries TRBV29-1 and TRBJ2-2, with 10 positions matching TRBD1. There are 15 residues in the CDR3. Unmatched junction bases numbered 7, after V lost 3 bases and J lost 6 bases. Germline CDR1 is SQVTM and CDR2 is ANQGSEA. The CDR3 spells CSVEPGTGVAGELFF. In nucleotides, the CDR3 is TGCAGCGTTGAGCCCGGGACAGGGGTTGCCGGGGAGCTGTTTTTT.

Only one count was recorded for this clonotype. This rearrangement joins TRBV28 to TRBJ2-7; D is unresolved. The CDR3 is made up of 15 amino acids. The germline gives CDR1 MDHEN, CDR2 SYDVKM. Between the trimmed V and J ends, which lost 2 bases and 3 bases, there was a span of 14 bases. The DNA of the CDR3 is TGTGCCAGCAGTTTAGCAGGTCCTATCCGCTACGAGCAGTACTTC. It codes for CASSLAGPIRYEQYF.

The V and J genes are TRBV7-2 and TRBJ1-4; a weak D match, TRBD1 (5 bases). The ends were cut back, 4 bases at V and 8 bases at J, with 17 bases in the middle. CDR3 size: 15 residues. Germline V gene data show CDR1 as SGHTA and CDR2 as FQGNSA. CDR3 sequence reads: CASSSRTPVGEKLFF. CDR3 nucleotide sequence: TGTGCCAGCAGCTCAAGGACACCGGTGGGAGAAAAACTGTTTTTT.

The chain combines TRBV7-3 with TRBJ2-3; D may be TRBD1 (6 bases). From germline, CDR1 is SGHTA and CDR2 FQGTGA. This CDR3 region has 18 residues. Trimming removed 2 bases at V and 0 bases at J, with 18 bases between. CDR3 amino acids: CASSLYPGQTSSTDTQYF. DNA for the CDR3: TGTGCCAGCAGCTTATACCCCGGACAGACGTCTAGCACAGATACGCAGTATTTT.

The genes are TRBV6-1 and TRBJ2-3; 9 positions match TRBD1. Per germline, CDR1 MNHNS and CDR2 SASEGT. Trimming removed 6 bases from V and 5 bases from J; junction bases left unmatched: 15. CDR3 length: 17 residues. This chain's CDR3 is CASRGGTGTGFQDTQYF. The CDR3 DNA reads TGTGCCAGCAGGGGGGGAACCGGGACAGGGTTTCAAGATACGCAGTATTTT.

The chain uses TRBV5-1 and TRBJ1-1; the D is unclear. The CDR3 is 13 amino acids. Germline lookup yields CDR1 SGHRS and CDR2 YFSETQ. Between the trimmed V and J ends, which lost 0 bases and 4 bases, there was a span of 7 bases. DNA for the CDR3: TGCGCCAGCAGCTTGGAGTACACCACTGAAGCTTTCTTT. Protein: CASSLEYTTEAFF.